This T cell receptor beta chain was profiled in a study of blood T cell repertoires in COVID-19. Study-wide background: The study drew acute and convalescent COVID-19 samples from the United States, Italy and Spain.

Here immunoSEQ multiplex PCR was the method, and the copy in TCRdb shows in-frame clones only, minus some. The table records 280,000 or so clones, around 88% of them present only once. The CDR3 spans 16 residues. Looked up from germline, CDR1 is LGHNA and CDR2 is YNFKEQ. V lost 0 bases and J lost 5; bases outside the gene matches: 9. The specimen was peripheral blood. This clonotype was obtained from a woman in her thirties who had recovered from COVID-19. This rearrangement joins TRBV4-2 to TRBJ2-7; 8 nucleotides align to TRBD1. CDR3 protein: CASSQDRTGQSDEQYF. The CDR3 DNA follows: TGTGCCAGCAGCCAAGATCGGACAGGGCAAAGCGACGAGCAGTACTTC.